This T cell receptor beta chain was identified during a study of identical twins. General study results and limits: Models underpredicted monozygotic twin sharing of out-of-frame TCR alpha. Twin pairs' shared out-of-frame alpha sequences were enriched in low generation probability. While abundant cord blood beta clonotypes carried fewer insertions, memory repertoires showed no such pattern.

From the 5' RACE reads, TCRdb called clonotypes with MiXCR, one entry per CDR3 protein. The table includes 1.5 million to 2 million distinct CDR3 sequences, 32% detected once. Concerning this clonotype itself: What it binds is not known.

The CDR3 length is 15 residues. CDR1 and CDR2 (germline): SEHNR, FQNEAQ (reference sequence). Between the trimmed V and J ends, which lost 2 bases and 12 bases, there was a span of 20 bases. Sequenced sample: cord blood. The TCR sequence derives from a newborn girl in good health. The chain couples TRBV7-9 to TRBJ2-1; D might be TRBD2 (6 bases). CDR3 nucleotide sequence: TGTGCCAGCAGCTTATCCAGGCTAGCCTCGGAGGGGCAGTTCTTC. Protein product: CASSLSRLASEGQFF.